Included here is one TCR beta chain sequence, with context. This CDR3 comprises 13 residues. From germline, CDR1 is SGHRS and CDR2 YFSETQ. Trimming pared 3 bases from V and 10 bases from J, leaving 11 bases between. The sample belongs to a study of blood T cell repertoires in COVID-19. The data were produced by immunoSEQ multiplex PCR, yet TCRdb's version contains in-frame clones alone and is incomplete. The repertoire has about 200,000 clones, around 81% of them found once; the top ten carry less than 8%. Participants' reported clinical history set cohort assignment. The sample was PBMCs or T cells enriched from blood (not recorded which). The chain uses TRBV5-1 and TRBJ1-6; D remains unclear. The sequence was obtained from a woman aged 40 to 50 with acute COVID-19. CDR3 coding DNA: TGCGCCAGCAGCTCCATAGACGGGTCACCCCTCCACTTT. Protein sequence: CASSSIDGSPLHF.